This T cell receptor (beta chain) came from a study of T-cell reconstitution after alpha-beta-depleted transplantation in children. Using unique molecular identifiers, the investigators prepared the TCRbeta library. TCRdb reanalysed the PCR reads using MiXCR and keeps one entry per CDR3 protein. The table shows 240,000 or so distinct CDR3 sequences, with around 12% occurring only once. The sample holds many counts of this clonotype. CDR3 length equals 14 residues. The germline V gene has CDR1 DFQATT and CDR2 SNEGSKA (reference sequence). The germline V and J ends were trimmed by 3 bases and 1 base, with 10 bases remaining between them.

The sequence derives from a human donor who donated a stem cell graft to a child with acute lymphoblastic leukemia. This sequence joins TRBV20-1 and TRBJ1-5; D is unresolved. The input for sequencing was PBMCs from the stem cell graft donor, taken from the stem cell graft. The CDR3 reads CSASMGGSNQPQHF. In DNA form, the CDR3 reads TGCAGTGCTAGCATGGGAGGGAGCAATCAGCCCCAGCATTTT.